A few counts support the clone carrying this TCR beta chain. The data were obtained in a study of blood T cell repertoires in COVID-19. Trimming cost V 0 bases and J 3 bases; bases outside gene matches: 7. The CDR3 has 16 amino acids. Looked up from germline, CDR1 is LNHDA and CDR2 is SQIVND (reference sequence). Sequencing used immunoSEQ multiplex PCR; TCRdb keeps in-frame clones, though not all of them. In the table there are some 130,000 clones, 55% to 75% of which are singletons. Sequenced input: peripheral blood. The receptor's source is a woman aged 70-85 years with acute or convalescent COVID-19. The chain couples TRBV19 to TRBJ1-2, with 7 bases lining up with TRBD1. CDR3 loop: CASSIDTRDRYYGYTF. The DNA of the CDR3 is TGTGCCAGTAGTATAGATACCCGGGACAGATACTATGGCTACACCTTC.